This T cell receptor (beta chain) was found in a study of T-cell memory formation after mild COVID-19. Germline CDR1 and CDR2: SEHNR and FQNEAQ (reference sequence). Deletions cut 7 bases from V and 0 bases from J, with 7 bases between. The CDR3 length is 12 residues. One entry per CDR3 protein, called by TCRdb with MiXCR from the 5' RACE reads. The table records fewer than 450,000 distinct CDR3 sequences, 21% of them present only once. This clonotype was obtained from an adult woman who had mild COVID-19 (a few samples of this study predate the infection). Cell type and time point are not known. This sequence joins TRBV7-9 and TRBJ2-7; TRBD1 or TRBD2 may be the D gene (5 bases each). The sequenced sample consisted of PBMCs or a T cell subset sorted from them (not recorded which). The CDR3 here is CASTRGSYEQYF. The CDR3 DNA is TGTGCCAGCACGAGGGGCTCCTACGAGCAGTACTTC.